Listed below are T cell receptor beta chains from one sample, sequenced in a study of T cell clonotyping in hematopoietic cell transplantation. Sequencing was performed with immunoSEQ multiplex PCR; in TCRdb, only in-frame clones are kept and a portion is missing. The profile covers over 10,000 clones, with about 79% appearing a single time and approximately 5% taken by the ten largest. The sample was PBMCs, taken 100 days after allogeneic stem cell transplant. The receptors come from a female patient aged 40 to 55 who had an allogeneic stem cell transplant from a related donor, so T cells may come from the graft donor. Some clones in this sample may be carry-over from other donors' samples. The CDR3 runs from the conserved cysteine through the conserved F or W. A D gene is named only where the DNA matches it firmly. Clone size is given for some rows only: seen once, a few or many times, or a class if the clone is expanded.

v_call,clone_size,d_call,j_call,cdr3_nt,cdr3_aa
TRBV10-3,.,.,TRBJ1-4,TGTGCCATCAGTGCGGGGTCCGGGGGGACTAATGAAAAACTGTTTTTT,CAISAGSGGTNEKLFF
TRBV6-1,.,TRBD2,TRBJ2-7,TGTGCCAGCAGTGAAGCGGGAGCGGGACGGGCCTACGAGCAGTACTTC,CASSEAGAGRAYEQYF
TRBV5-8,.,.,TRBJ2-7,TGTGCCAGCAGCTTGTCTTACGCTAGCTGGTACTTC,CASSLSYASWYF
TRBV6-6,.,TRBD2,TRBJ2-7,TGTGCCAGCAGTTTCTCCAACGGGGGGTTATACGAGCAGTACTTC,CASSFSNGGLYEQYF
TRBV30,.,TRBD2,TRBJ2-5,TGTGCCTGGAGTGTAGGACTAGCGGGAGAGACCCAGTACTTC,CAWSVGLAGETQYF
TRBV28,.,.,TRBJ1-5,TGTGCCAGCGCTCGACTACTAGGGGGGCCCCAGCATTTT,CASARLLGGPQHF
TRBV9,.,TRBD1,TRBJ1-2,TGTGCCAGCAGCTCCCAGACAGGGAGGGTCTATGGCTACACCTTC,CASSSQTGRVYGYTF
TRBV7-2,once,.,TRBJ1-2,TGTGCCAGCAGCTTAAGCGCAGGGACCTATGGCTACACCTTC,CASSLSAGTYGYTF
TRBV4-3,.,.,TRBJ1-3,TGCGCCAGCAGCCAAGATTACAGAGGGGGAAACACCATATATTTT,CASSQDYRGGNTIYF
TRBV7-2,.,TRBD2,TRBJ2-2,TGTGCCAGCAGCGGGACTAGAGGGGCCGGGGAGCTGTTTTTT,CASSGTRGAGELFF
TRBV27,.,.,TRBJ2-3,TGTGCCAGCAGTGATAGCACAGATACGCAGTATTTT,CASSDSTDTQYF
TRBV27,.,.,TRBJ2-3,TGTGCCAGCAGTCAAAGCACAGATACGCAGTATTTT,CASSQSTDTQYF
TRBV6-5,once,TRBD1,TRBJ1-1,TGTGCCAGCAGCGGGACAGGGTTTCAAGAAGCTTTCTTT,CASSGTGFQEAFF
TRBV10-2,.,.,TRBJ1-1,TGCGCCAGCAGCTTTGGAAACACTGAAGCTTTCTTT,CASSFGNTEAFF
TRBV7-6,.,.,TRBJ1-1,TGTGCCAGCAGCTGGCCGCCGGGTGCTTTCTTT,CASSWPPGAFF
TRBV5-1,.,TRBD1,TRBJ1-2,TGCGCCAGCACCCGGACAGGGGGACAACCCGTCGTGTTCTACACCTTC,CASTRTGGQPVVFYTF
TRBV19,.,.,TRBJ1-1,TGTGCCAGTAGTCCAGGACAGTCTCTAATGAACACTGAAGCTTTCTTT,CASSPGQSLMNTEAFF
TRBV5-6,.,.,TRBJ2-3,TGTGCCAGCAGCTTGACTGAGGGGGTTATAACAGATACGCAGTATTTT,CASSLTEGVITDTQYF
TRBV30,.,TRBD2,TRBJ2-2,TGTGCCTCCTACGGGAGGGCCAGAACCGGGGAGCTGTTTTTT,CASYGRARTGELFF
TRBV5-1,.,TRBD1,TRBJ2-3,TGCGCCAGCGGGCGACAGGGGCCCCCAGATACGCAGTATTTT,CASGRQGPPDTQYF
TRBV28,.,TRBD2,TRBJ2-5,TGTGCCAGCAGTGTTAGCGGGCCTGAGGAGACCCAGTACTTC,CASSVSGPEETQYF
TRBV28,.,.,TRBJ2-7,TGTGCCAGCAGTCCGGGGGAAGGACAGGTCTCCTACGAGCAGTACTTC,CASSPGEGQVSYEQYF
TRBV5-6,.,.,TRBJ1-5,TGTGCCAGCAGCTCTAGGGGTACGGCTAATCAGCCCCAGCATTTT,CASSSRGTANQPQHF
TRBV9,.,.,TRBJ1-2,TGTGCCAGCAGCGCCCACAGGACAGCCTTATATGGCTACACCTTC,CASSAHRTALYGYTF
TRBV10-1,.,TRBD2,TRBJ2-5,TGCGCCAGCAGTGGGACTAGCGGGAGTGGAGAGACCCAGTACTTC,CASSGTSGSGETQYF
TRBV15,.,TRBD1,TRBJ1-2,TGTGCCACCAGTACGGACAGGGTGCTCGTACCTGCCCATGGCTACACCTTC,CATSTDRVLVPAHGYTF
TRBV30,.,TRBD1,TRBJ1-1,TGTGCCTGGAGGCCCCTCCAGGGGGCTGGCACTGAAGCTTTCTTT,CAWRPLQGAGTEAFF
TRBV2,.,.,TRBJ2-3,TGTGCCAGCGGAGGACAGCTAGACACAGATACGCAGTATTTT,CASGGQLDTDTQYF
TRBV2,.,.,TRBJ1-2,TGTGCCAGCAGTGGCAGCTATGGCTACACCTTC,CASSGSYGYTF
TRBV7-3,.,TRBD2,TRBJ2-1,TGTGCCAGCAGGTCTAGCGGGAGGAGGGCCAATGAGCAGTTCTTC,CASRSSGRRANEQFF
TRBV29-1,.,.,TRBJ1-3,TGCAGCGTTGAAGATCTAGGGTCAGGAGGAAACACCATATATTTT,CSVEDLGSGGNTIYF
TRBV19,.,.,TRBJ1-3,TGTGCCAGTACTACACCGAACTCTGGAAACACCATATATTTT,CASTTPNSGNTIYF
TRBV28,.,.,TRBJ2-5,TGTGCCAGCAGTCTTGGGGGGCAGGGGAAAGAGACCCAGTACTTC,CASSLGGQGKETQYF